This is a list of T cell receptor beta chains from one sample in a study of T cells in Graves' hyperthyroidism and ophthalmopathy. TCRdb re-analysed the multiplex PCR reads in MiXCR, keeping a single row per CDR3 protein. Here the sample spans hundreds of thousands of distinct CDR3 sequences, 30% to 40% being singletons. The sample consisted of blood. Source of these receptors: a woman in her forties with Graves' hyperthyroidism. CDR3s include the opening cysteine and the closing phenylalanine or tryptophan. D genes are given only for firm matches. Clone size appears in some rows only: once, few, many, or a class for an expanded clone.

V gene,D gene,clone size,J gene,CDR3 DNA,CDR3 protein
TRBV10-3,TRBD2,many,TRBJ2-7,TGTGCCACCTCGAAGGGGGTAGGGGGCTCTGCTAGCGGGAGTTCCTACGAGCAGTACTTC,CATSKGVGGSASGSSYEQYF
TRBV12-3/TRBV12-4,.,many,TRBJ2-5,TGTGCCAGCAGTTTAGCGGGTTCGGGGGTGGAGACCCAGTACTTC,CASSLAGSGVETQYF
TRBV10-3,.,.,TRBJ2-2,TGTGCCAGCAGTTACTCTCGTGGCGGGGAGCTGTTTTTT,CASSYSRGGELFF
TRBV6-5,.,many,TRBJ1-2,TGTGCCAGCGGGCCACTGGATGGCTACACCTTC,CASGPLDGYTF
TRBV9,.,.,TRBJ1-1,TGTGCCAGCAGCGTCCAGGCGGTTGTGACGTCTGAAGCTTTCTTT,CASSVQAVVTSEAFF
TRBV7-2,.,.,TRBJ2-1,TGTGCCAGCAGGCCGATCTCGGGTGGTAATGAGCAGTTCTTC,CASRPISGGNEQFF
TRBV6-5,.,few,TRBJ2-6,TGTGCCAGCAGTTTCCAGGGGGGGCTTGGGGCCAACGTCCTGACTTTC,CASSFQGGLGANVLTF
TRBV2,.,.,TRBJ1-3,TGTGCCAGCACCTTAGGTGGGGGTTTCGGGCAGGGAGGGAACACCATATATTTT,CASTLGGGFGQGGNTIYF
TRBV20-1,TRBD1,many,TRBJ2-7,TGCAGTGCTCCCGCGGCGGAACAGGGGGAAGGCGAGCAGTACTTC,CSAPAAEQGEGEQYF
TRBV7-9,.,.,TRBJ2-7,TGTGCCAGCAGCTTCGCGCAGGGCACACAGTTCTACGAGCAGTACTTC,CASSFAQGTQFYEQYF
TRBV20-1,.,.,TRBJ2-1,TGCAGTGCTAGAGATTGGGGTTTGGGGGCAGGCGACAATGAGCAGTTCTTC,CSARDWGLGAGDNEQFF
TRBV6-5,.,once,TRBJ1-5,TGTGCCAGCACTACGGGCGGAGCGAGCTCCTACGAGCATTTT,CASTTGGASSYEHF
TRBV10-3,TRBD1,many,TRBJ1-5,TGTGCCATCAGGAGAGAGGGGGCTGGGCAGCCCCAGCATTTT,CAIRREGAGQPQHF
TRBV24-1,.,many,TRBJ2-2,TGTGCCACCGCTCCCTCTCCCGGGGAGCTGTTTTTT,CATAPSPGELFF
TRBV13,.,.,TRBJ2-7,TGTGCCAGCAGCCTTTCGAGCTACAGGCCTACCTACGAGCAGTACTTC,CASSLSSYRPTYEQYF
TRBV20-1,TRBD1,many,TRBJ1-5,TGCAGTGCAACCTCGGGGACAGCGGATCAGCCCCAGCATTTT,CSATSGTADQPQHF
TRBV10-3,TRBD1,.,TRBJ1-4,TGTGCCATCAGGCCGGGACAGGGGGGAACTAATGAAAAACTGTTTTTT,CAIRPGQGGTNEKLFF
TRBV7-9,TRBD1,.,TRBJ2-7,TGTGCCAGCAGCCACCGGGACAGTGGTGCCTACGAGCAGTACTTC,CASSHRDSGAYEQYF
TRBV14,.,many,TRBJ2-7,TGTGCCAGCAGCCAAGTAGGCTACGAGCAGTACTTC,CASSQVGYEQYF
TRBV10-3,TRBD1,many,TRBJ1-2,TGTGCCAGTAATACAGGGGGAGGCTACACCTTC,CASNTGGGYTF
TRBV7-9,.,.,TRBJ1-1,TGTGCCAGCAGTCGACAGGAGGGGGCTGAAGCTTTCTTT,CASSRQEGAEAFF
TRBV5-1,.,few,TRBJ1-2,TGCGCCAGCAGTACAACAGGAGTCTCTAACTATGGCTACACCTTC,CASSTTGVSNYGYTF
TRBV25-1,.,.,TRBJ1-1,.,CACSARVTGAAFF
TRBV6-5,TRBD1,.,TRBJ1-1,TGTGCCAGCAGCCCCGACAGGGCCGTTACTGAAGCTTTCTTT,CASSPDRAVTEAFF
TRBV14,.,.,TRBJ1-3,TGTGCCAGCAGCCCGACCGGGGGATTAGGAAACACCATATATTTT,CASSPTGGLGNTIYF
TRBV5-1,TRBD1,.,TRBJ1-4,TGCGCCAGCAGCTTGGCAGGACAGGGAGGTGAAAAACTGTTTTTT,CASSLAGQGGEKLFF
TRBV29-1,.,many,TRBJ1-2,TGCAGCGTTGACTCCGCTTCTAACTATGGCTACACCTTC,CSVDSASNYGYTF
TRBV25-1,.,.,TRBJ2-1,TGTGCCAGCAGTGAATCTTTGGGGGCAGATGAGCAGTTCTTC,CASSESLGADEQFF
TRBV9,.,few,TRBJ1-1,TGTGCCAGCAGCTCCCGAGGACGAATCCTCATCACTGAAGCTTTCTTT,CASSSRGRILITEAFF